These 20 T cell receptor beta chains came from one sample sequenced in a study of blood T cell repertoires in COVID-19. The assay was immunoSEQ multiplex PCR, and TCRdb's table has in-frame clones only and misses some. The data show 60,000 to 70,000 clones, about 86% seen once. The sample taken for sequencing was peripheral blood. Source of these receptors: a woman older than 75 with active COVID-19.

CDR3 in amino acids: CASSQREREGTNQPQHF. CDR3 nucleotide sequence: TGCGCCAGCAGCCAGCGTGAGAGGGAGGGGACCAATCAGCCCCAGCATTTT. The chain combines TRBV4-3 with TRBJ1-5; the D gene is possibly TRBD1 (5 bases). The CDR3 totals 17 residues. Germline values: CDR1 LGHNA, CDR2 YSLEER. Trimming took 3 bases from V and 3 from J, leaving 18 bases between them.

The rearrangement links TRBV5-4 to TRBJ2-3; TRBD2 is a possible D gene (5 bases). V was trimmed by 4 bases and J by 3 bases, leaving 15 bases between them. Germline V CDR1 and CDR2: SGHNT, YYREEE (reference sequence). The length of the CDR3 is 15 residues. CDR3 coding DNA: TGTGCCAGCAGCCCCGAGGGCTACCCTACAGATACGCAGTATTTT. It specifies CASSPEGYPTDTQYF.

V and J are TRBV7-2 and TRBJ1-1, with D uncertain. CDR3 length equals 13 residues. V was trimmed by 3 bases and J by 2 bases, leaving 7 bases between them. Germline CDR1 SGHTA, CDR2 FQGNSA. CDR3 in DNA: TGTGCCAGCAGCTTTAGCAGAAACACTGAAGCTTTCTTT. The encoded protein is CASSFSRNTEAFF.

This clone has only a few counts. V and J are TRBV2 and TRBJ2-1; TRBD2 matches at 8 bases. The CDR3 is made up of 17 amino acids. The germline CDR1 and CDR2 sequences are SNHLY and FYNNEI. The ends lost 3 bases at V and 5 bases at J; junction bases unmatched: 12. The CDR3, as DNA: TGTGCCAGCAGTGAGTGGTTTTTGGCGGGGGGCGACAATGAGCAGTTCTTC. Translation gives CASSEWFLAGGDNEQFF.

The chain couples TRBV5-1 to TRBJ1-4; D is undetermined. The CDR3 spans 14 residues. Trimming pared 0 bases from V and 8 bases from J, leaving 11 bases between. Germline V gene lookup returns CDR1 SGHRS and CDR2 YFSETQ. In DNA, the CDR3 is TGCGCCAGCAGCTTGGGGACCCGGGGAGAAAAACTGTTTTTT. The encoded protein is CASSLGTRGEKLFF.

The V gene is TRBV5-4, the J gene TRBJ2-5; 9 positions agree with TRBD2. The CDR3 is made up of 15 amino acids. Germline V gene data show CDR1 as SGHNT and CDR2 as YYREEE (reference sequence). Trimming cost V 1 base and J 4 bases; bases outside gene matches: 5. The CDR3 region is CASSLFSGGLETQYF. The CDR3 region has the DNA TGTGCCAGCAGCTTGTTCAGCGGGGGGTTAGAGACCCAGTACTTC.

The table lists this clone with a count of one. The CDR3 reads CASSTRTSGGAYRVRTPTDTQYF. The CDR3 DNA reads as TGTGCCAGCAGCACGAGGACTAGCGGGGGGGCGTACCGCGTTAGGACCCCTACAGATACGCAGTATTTT. This chain uses TRBV21-1 with TRBJ2-3; the DNA was not compared with TRBD2, the D call given in the table. TRBV21-1 is tagged as a pseudogene. This CDR3 has 23 amino acids.

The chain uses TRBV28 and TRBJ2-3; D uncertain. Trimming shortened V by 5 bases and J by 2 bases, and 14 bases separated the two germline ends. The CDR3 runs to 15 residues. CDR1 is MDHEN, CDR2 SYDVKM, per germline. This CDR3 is CASSQMSLYTDTQYF. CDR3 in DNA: TGTGCCAGCAGTCAAATGTCACTGTACACAGATACGCAGTATTTT.

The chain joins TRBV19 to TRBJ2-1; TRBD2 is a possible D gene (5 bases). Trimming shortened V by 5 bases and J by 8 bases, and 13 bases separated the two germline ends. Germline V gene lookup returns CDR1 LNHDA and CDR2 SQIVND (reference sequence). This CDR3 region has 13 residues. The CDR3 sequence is CASSAGRPYEQFF. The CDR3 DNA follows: TGTGCCAGTAGTGCGGGCCGGCCGTATGAGCAGTTCTTC. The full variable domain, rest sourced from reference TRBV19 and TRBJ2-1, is DGGITQSPKYLFRKEGQNVTLSCEQNLNHDAMYWYRQDPGQGLRLIYYSQIVNDFQKGDIAEGYSVSREKKESFPLTVTSAQKNPTAFYLCASSAGRPYEQFFGPGTRLTVL.

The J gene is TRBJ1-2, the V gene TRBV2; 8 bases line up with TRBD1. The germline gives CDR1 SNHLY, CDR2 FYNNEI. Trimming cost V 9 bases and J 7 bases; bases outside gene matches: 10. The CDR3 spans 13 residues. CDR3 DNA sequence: TGTGCCAGTAACGGACAGGGTGTGTCTGGCTACACCTTC. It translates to CASNGQGVSGYTF.

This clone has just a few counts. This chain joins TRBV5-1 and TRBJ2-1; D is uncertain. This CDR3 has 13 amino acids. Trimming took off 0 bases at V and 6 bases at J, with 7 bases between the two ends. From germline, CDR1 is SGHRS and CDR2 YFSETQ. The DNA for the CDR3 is TGCGCCAGCAGCTTGGGACTGGTCAATGAGCAGTTCTTC. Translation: CASSLGLVNEQFF.

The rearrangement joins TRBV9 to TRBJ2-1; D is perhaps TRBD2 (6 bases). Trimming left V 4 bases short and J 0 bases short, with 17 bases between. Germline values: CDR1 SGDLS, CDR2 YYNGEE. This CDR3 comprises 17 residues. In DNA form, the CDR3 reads TGTGCCAGCAGCCCCCCCGGGACTGGCCCCTCCTACAATGAGCAGTTCTTC. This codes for CASSPPGTGPSYNEQFF.

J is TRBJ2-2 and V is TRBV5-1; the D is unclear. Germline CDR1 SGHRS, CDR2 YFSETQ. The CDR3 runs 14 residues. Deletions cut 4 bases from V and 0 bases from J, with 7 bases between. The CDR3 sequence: CASSTDANTGELFF. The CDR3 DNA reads TGCGCCAGCAGCACTGATGCGAACACCGGGGAGCTGTTTTTT.

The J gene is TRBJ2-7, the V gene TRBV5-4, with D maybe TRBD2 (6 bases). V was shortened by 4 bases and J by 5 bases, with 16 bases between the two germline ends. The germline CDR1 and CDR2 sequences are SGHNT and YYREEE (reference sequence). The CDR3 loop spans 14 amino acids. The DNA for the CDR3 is TGTGCCAGCAGCCGCGGGACGGCCAGCAACGAGCAGTACTTC. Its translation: CASSRGTASNEQYF.

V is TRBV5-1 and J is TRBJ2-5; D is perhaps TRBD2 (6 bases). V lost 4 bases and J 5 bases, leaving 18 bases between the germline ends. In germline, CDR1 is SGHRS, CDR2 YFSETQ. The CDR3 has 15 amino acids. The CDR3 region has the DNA TGCGCCAGCAGCCGGACCGTACCTCGGGGGGAGACCCAGTACTTC. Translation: CASSRTVPRGETQYF.

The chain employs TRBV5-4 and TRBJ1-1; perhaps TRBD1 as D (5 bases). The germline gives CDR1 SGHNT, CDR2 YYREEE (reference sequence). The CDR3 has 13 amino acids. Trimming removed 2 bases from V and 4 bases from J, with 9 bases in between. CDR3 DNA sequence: TGTGCCAGCAGCTTTAACAGGTTCACTGAAGCTTTCTTT. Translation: CASSFNRFTEAFF.

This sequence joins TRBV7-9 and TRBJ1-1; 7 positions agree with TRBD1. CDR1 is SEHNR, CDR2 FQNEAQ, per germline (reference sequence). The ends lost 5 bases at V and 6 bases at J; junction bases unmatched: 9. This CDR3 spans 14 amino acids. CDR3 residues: CASSTQQGISEAFF. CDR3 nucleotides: TGTGCCAGCAGCACCCAACAGGGGATCTCTGAAGCTTTCTTT. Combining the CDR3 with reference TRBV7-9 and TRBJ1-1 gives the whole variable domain DTGVSQNPRHKITKRGQNVTFRCDPISEHNRLYWYRQTLGQGPEFLTYFQNEAQLEKSRLLSDRFSAERPKGSFSTLEIQRTEQGDSAMYLCASSTQQGISEAFFGQGTRLTVV.

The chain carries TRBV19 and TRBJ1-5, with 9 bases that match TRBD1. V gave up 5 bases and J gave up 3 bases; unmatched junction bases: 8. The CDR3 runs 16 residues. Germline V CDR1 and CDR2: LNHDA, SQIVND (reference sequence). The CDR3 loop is CASSWPGQGLNQPQHF. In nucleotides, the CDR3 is TGTGCCAGTAGTTGGCCGGGACAGGGCCTCAATCAGCCCCAGCATTTT.

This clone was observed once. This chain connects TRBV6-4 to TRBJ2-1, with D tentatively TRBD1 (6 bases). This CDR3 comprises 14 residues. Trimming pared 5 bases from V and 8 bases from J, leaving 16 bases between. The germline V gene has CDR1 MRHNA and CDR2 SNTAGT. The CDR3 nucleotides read TGTGCCAGCAGTCCCAGGGGAGCGTATGATGAGCAGTTCTTC. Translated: CASSPRGAYDEQFF.

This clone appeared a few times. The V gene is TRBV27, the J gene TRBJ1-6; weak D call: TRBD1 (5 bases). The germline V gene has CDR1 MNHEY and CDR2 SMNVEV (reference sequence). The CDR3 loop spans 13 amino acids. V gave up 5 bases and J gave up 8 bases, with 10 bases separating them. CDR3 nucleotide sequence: TGTGCCAGCAGTGGGACGGGGGATTCACCCCTCCACTTT. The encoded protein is CASSGTGDSPLHF.